This is a list of T cell receptor beta chains from one sample in a study of T-cell memory formation after mild COVID-19. Using its own MiXCR run on the 5' RACE reads, TCRdb lists one record per CDR3 protein. The data hold some 300,000 distinct CDR3 sequences, with around a fifth observed a single time. The sequenced material came from PBMCs or a T cell subset sorted from them (not recorded which). The receptor source for this set is a man in his late teens or twenties who had mild COVID-19 (a few samples of this study predate the infection). Cell type and time point are not known. Both conserved end residues are part of each CDR3. The order of the fields is clone size, D gene, V gene, J gene, CDR3 protein, CDR3 DNA. A D gene is named only where the DNA matches it firmly. For some rows the clone size is stated as once, few or many, or as a class when expanded; others skip it.

>-|-|TRBV28|TRBJ1-1
CAGSTGGGTEAFF
TGTGCCGGTTCTACTGGAGGAGGCACTGAAGCTTTCTTT
>-|-|TRBV19|TRBJ2-5
CASSGRGAQETQYF
TGTGCCAGTAGCGGACGGGGGGCCCAAGAGACCCAGTACTTC
>-|TRBD2|TRBV5-1|TRBJ2-7
CASSLPAGGYEQYF
TGCGCCAGCAGCTTGCCAGCGGGGGGCTACGAGCAGTACTTC
>-|TRBD2|TRBV20-1|TRBJ2-1
CSARISGGYNEQFF
TGCAGTGCTAGAATCAGCGGGGGGTACAATGAGCAGTTCTTC
>few|-|TRBV5-1|TRBJ2-5
CASSDLEGRGETQYF
TGCGCCAGCAGCGACCTAGAGGGTAGGGGAGAGACCCAGTACTTC
>-|-|TRBV4-2|TRBJ2-5
CASSQHIAAPQETQYF
TGTGCCAGCAGCCAGCATATAGCGGCCCCGCAAGAGACCCAGTACTTC
>-|-|TRBV29-1|TRBJ2-4
CSVEEIAGNIQYF
TGCAGCGTTGAAGAAATCGCCGGGAACATTCAGTACTTC
>few|TRBD1|TRBV9|TRBJ2-3
CASSDGGQGKLTQYF
TGTGCCAGCAGCGACGGAGGACAGGGGAAACTTACGCAGTATTTT
>-|-|TRBV5-1|TRBJ1-4
CASSPDRLANEKLFF
TGCGCCAGCAGCCCAGACAGGTTGGCTAATGAAAAACTGTTTTTT
>few|TRBD2|TRBV9|TRBJ2-3
CASSAGGGSTDTQYF
TGTGCCAGCAGCGCCGGGGGGGGCTCCACAGATACGCAGTATTTT
>-|-|TRBV19|TRBJ2-2
CASSIPRPGSWGTGELFF
TGTGCCAGTAGTATACCCCGACCAGGGTCATGGGGCACCGGGGAGCTGTTTTTT
>once|TRBD1|TRBV24-1|TRBJ2-2
CATSGGQGDGGELFF
TGTGCCACCAGTGGCGGACAGGGCGACGGCGGGGAGCTGTTTTTT
>many|TRBD2|TRBV7-3|TRBJ2-2
CASSPGLGTGELFF
TGTGCCAGCAGCCCCGGACTAGGCACCGGGGAGCTGTTTTTT
>few|-|TRBV7-8|TRBJ1-1
CASSLVGARNTEAFF
TGTGCCAGCAGCTTAGTGGGGGCGAGGAACACTGAAGCTTTCTTT
>-|-|TRBV7-9|TRBJ1-5
CASSYSGTTDGPQHF
TGTGCCAGCAGCTACTCCGGGACGACGGATGGGCCCCAGCATTTT
>-|TRBD1|TRBV5-1|TRBJ2-7
CASSSKTGYYEQYF
TGCGCCAGCAGCTCCAAGACAGGGTACTACGAGCAGTACTTC
>-|-|TRBV4-1|TRBJ2-4
CASSQDRYGERYF
TGCGCCAGCAGCCAAGACCGCTACGGGGAGAGGTACTTC
>few|-|TRBV25-1|TRBJ2-6
CASSESPGTVLTF
TGTGCCAGCAGTGAATCGCCGGGGACCGTCCTGACTTTC
>-|TRBD2|TRBV15|TRBJ2-7
CATSVQRGDSYEQYF
TGTGCCACCAGCGTCCAGCGGGGGGACTCCTACGAGCAGTACTTC
>-|-|TRBV7-2|TRBJ1-1
CASSLGHPNTEAFF
TGTGCCAGCAGCTTGGGACACCCGAACACTGAAGCTTTCTTT
>-|TRBD1|TRBV5-1|TRBJ1-2
CPSSLGQGIYGYTF
TGCCCCAGCAGCCTGGGACAGGGGATCTATGGCTACACCTTC
>few|-|TRBV20-1|TRBJ2-4
CSAGRTIPKNIQYF
TGCAGTGCTGGCAGAACTATTCCCAAAAACATTCAGTACTTC